This TCR beta chain derives from a study of memory CD4+ T cells and cytomegalovirus serostatus. The sort gate was single viable CD3+CD4+CD8-CD45RO+ cells for memory CD4+ T cells. Total CD4+ T cells were enriched by CD4 positive selection. This clone appeared once. Its specificity is not known. The germline V gene encodes CDR1 SGHRS and CDR2 YFSETQ. This CDR3 region has 16 residues. Trimming shortened V by 0 bases and J by 2 bases, and 14 bases separated the two germline ends. Assay used: immunoSEQ multiplex PCR; TCRdb lists only in-frame clones, some missing. The sample has fewer than 40,000 clones, approximately 78% seen once. Study-wide findings and caveats: Each of some 67 CMV-associated TCRbeta sequences occurred in one to five individuals. A US-trained random forest predicted CMV serostatus with median AUC around 0.9.

The sequence was obtained from an adult in good health and CMV-seronegative. The sequencing input was memory CD4+ T cells from blood. The V gene is TRBV5-1, the J gene TRBJ1-1, with D maybe TRBD1 (6 bases). The CDR3 spells CASSLDVGGLNTEAFF. CDR3 DNA: TGCGCCAGCAGCTTGGATGTGGGGGGCCTAAACACTGAAGCTTTCTTT.